Each of the 23 T cell receptor beta chains below was sequenced from the same sample in a study of response to subunit inactivated influenza vaccine. TCRdb processed the RT-PCR reads anew with MiXCR; each CDR3 protein has one entry. The sample includes just under 550,000 distinct CDR3 sequences, approximately 24% of them seen just once. Another study also made use of these data, one on T cells expressing NK-cell markers. That source notes: With UMIs, 5'RACE template switching was used to make TCR beta cDNA.

Sequencing used CD4+ T cells sorted from PBMCs, obtained about 11 days after vaccination. The receptors stem from a man in his fifties or sixties who received an inactivated influenza vaccine.

A few counts support this clonotype. The V and J genes are TRBV12-3 or TRBV12-4 and TRBJ2-7; 7 bases are shared with TRBD2. Germline trimming cut 1 base from V and 8 bases from J; bases unmatched to any gene: 5. This CDR3 has 13 residues. The CDR3 region is CASSLEAGVKQYF. CDR3 nucleotide sequence: TGTGCCAGCAGTTTAGAGGCGGGGGTGAAGCAGTACTTC.

This clonotype has a handful of counts. V and J are TRBV25-1 and TRBJ1-1; D ambiguous. V was trimmed by 10 bases and J by 10 bases, leaving 22 bases between them. There are 13 residues in the CDR3. Germline loops: CDR1 MGHDK, CDR2 SYGVNS. CDR3 loop: CATLHPDNGAAFF. The DNA of the CDR3 is TGTGCCACGCTCCACCCCGACAATGGTGCAGCTTTCTTT.

The chain joins TRBV6-5 to TRBJ1-1, with TRBD1 identical over 10 bases. CDR1 is MNHEY, CDR2 SVGAGI, per germline. The CDR3 contains 16 residues. The V gene end was trimmed by 0 bases and the J gene end by 3 bases; junction bases not matched to a gene: 4. The CDR3 reads CASSYSGTGADTEAFF. The CDR3 DNA is TGTGCCAGCAGTTACTCAGGGACAGGGGCAGACACTGAAGCTTTCTTT.

V usage is TRBV2 and J usage is TRBJ2-5; 13 nucleotides line up with TRBD2. CDR1 is SNHLY and CDR2 is FYNNEI in the germline V gene. J was trimmed by 6 bases and V by 6 bases; bases with no gene match: 7. The CDR3 is 15 residues long. The CDR3 reads CASRGLAGSAKTQYF. DNA of the CDR3: TGTGCCAGCAGGGGACTAGCGGGATCCGCGAAGACCCAGTACTTC.

The V and J genes are TRBV20-1 and TRBJ1-5; D is undetermined. This CDR3 is 13 amino acids long. Trimming took 5 bases from V and 3 from J, leaving 11 bases between them. Germline loops: CDR1 DFQATT, CDR2 SNEGSKA (reference sequence). CDR3 coding DNA: TGCAGTGCTTCAGACACTATCAATCAGCCCCAGCATTTT. Translated: CSASDTINQPQHF.

This clonotype was seen only a few times. The chain is built from TRBV5-6 and TRBJ2-1; the D gene could be TRBD1 or TRBD2 (5 bases each). The V gene's germline CDR1 is SGHDT and CDR2 YYEEEE. This CDR3 is 14 amino acids long. The V end was cut by 2 bases, the J end by 7 bases, with 13 bases between. For the CDR3, the DNA is TGTGCCAGCAGCTTAGGACACGCGGGTAATGAGCAGTTCTTC. Encoded protein: CASSLGHAGNEQFF.

A few counts support this clonotype. The chain combines TRBV6-1 with TRBJ2-2; possibly TRBD1 for D (7 bases). Germline V gene lookup returns CDR1 MNHNS and CDR2 SASEGT. Trimming shortened V by 7 bases and J by 4 bases, and 19 bases separated the two germline ends. This CDR3 has 16 residues. This CDR3 reads CASNPRRGRGTGELFF. Here the CDR3 DNA reads TGTGCCAGCAACCCACGGAGGGGGCGAGGCACCGGGGAGCTGTTTTTT.

This clonotype has a handful of counts. The V and J genes are TRBV7-3 and TRBJ2-2, with TRBD1 matching over 7 bases. Germline V lookup: CDR1 SGHTA, CDR2 FQGTGA. V was clipped by 6 bases and J by 6 bases; unmatched bases: 1. The CDR3 spans 12 residues. In nucleotides, the CDR3 is TGTGCCAGCAGACAGGGGTCCGGGGAGCTGTTTTTT. Amino acids: CASRQGSGELFF.

The chain has TRBV7-7 and TRBJ2-6; no definite D call. Germline V gene data show CDR1 as SSHAT and CDR2 as FNYEAQ (reference sequence). The CDR3 is made up of 16 amino acids. The germline V and J ends were trimmed by 5 bases and 4 bases, with 15 bases remaining between them. The CDR3 DNA is TGTGCCAGCAGCCCCTCGCTCCGTACGGGGGCCAACGTCCTGACTTTC. This translates into CASSPSLRTGANVLTF.

The rearrangement joins TRBV6-2 or TRBV6-3 to TRBJ1-5; no clear D gene. Trimming cost V 6 bases and J 9 bases, with 12 bases left between them. The CDR3 has 12 residues. The V gene's germline CDR1 is MNHEY and CDR2 SVGEGT. CDR3 loop: CASSPTAVPQHF. Written as DNA, the CDR3 is TGTGCCAGCAGCCCTACCGCCGTGCCCCAGCATTTT.

This clonotype was observed once. This sequence joins TRBV6-2 or TRBV6-3 and TRBJ2-7; 7 bases match TRBD1. Losses at the gene ends were 4 bases for V and 2 bases for J; bases not matched to a gene: 17. This CDR3 region has 18 residues. CDR1 and CDR2 (germline): MNHEY, SVGEGT. In DNA, the CDR3 is TGTGCCAGCAGTTCCAGGGACCCCGGGACAGCTCGTCCCTACGAGCAGTACTTC. Protein sequence: CASSSRDPGTARPYEQYF.

This sequence joins TRBV10-3 and TRBJ2-2; no definite D call. The CDR3 sequence is 13 residues long. V lost 2 bases, J lost 4 bases, and 5 bases lay in between. Germline CDR1 is ENHRY and CDR2 is SYGVKD. CDR3 sequence: CAISERATGELFF. In DNA, the CDR3 is TGTGCCATCAGTGAGAGGGCCACCGGGGAGCTGTTTTTT.

The chain carries TRBV10-3 and TRBJ1-3; D remains unclear. Germline loops: CDR1 ENHRY, CDR2 SYGVKD. The CDR3 consists of 15 residues. V lost 6 bases to trimming and J lost 0 bases, with 12 bases between them. The CDR3 region has the DNA TGTGCCATCAGGAGGACGGATAGCTCTGGAAACACCATATATTTT. Translation: CAIRRTDSSGNTIYF.

The chain has TRBV4-3 and TRBJ2-3, with 10 bases identical to TRBD2. The CDR3 sequence is 20 residues long. V was clipped by 0 bases and J by 9 bases; unmatched bases: 21. Germline values: CDR1 LGHNA, CDR2 YSLEER. The CDR3 here is CASSQEYVASGGAQSGTQYF. The CDR3 DNA follows: TGCGCCAGCAGCCAAGAGTATGTAGCTAGCGGGGGCGCACAGAGCGGGACGCAGTATTTT.

This clonotype was detected only a few times. The genes are TRBV12-3 or TRBV12-4 and TRBJ2-5; TRBD1 might be the D (6 bases). V was trimmed by 4 bases and J by 3 bases, leaving 12 bases between them. The CDR3 is 14 amino acids. The CDR3 spells CASSSRGREETQYF. The CDR3 DNA reads as TGTGCCAGCAGTTCCAGGGGCAGGGAAGAGACCCAGTACTTC.

The chain carries TRBV7-9 and TRBJ1-4; D is possibly TRBD1 (6 bases). The length of the CDR3 is 16 residues. The V end lost 1 base, the J end lost 5 bases, and 14 bases lay between the germline ends. From germline, CDR1 is SEHNR and CDR2 FQNEAQ (reference sequence). CDR3 bases: TGTGCCAGCAGCTTAGATGGGGGGCTCACGAATGAAAAACTGTTTTTT. This sequence encodes CASSLDGGLTNEKLFF.

This clonotype was observed a few times. This chain joins TRBV7-2 and TRBJ2-7; 7 bases align to TRBD1. This CDR3 has 14 residues. Per the germline V gene, CDR1 is SGHTA and CDR2 is FQGNSA. V lost 1 base, J lost 7 bases, and 7 bases stayed unmatched. DNA of the CDR3: TGTGCCAGCAGCTTAGGGCAGACAGGGTGGGAGCAGTACTTC. Translation: CASSLGQTGWEQYF.

In its sample, this clonotype was seen a few times. The rearrangement uses TRBV29-1 and TRBJ2-3; perhaps TRBD2 as D (6 bases). Trimming took 3 bases from V and 5 from J, leaving 6 bases between them. The CDR3 loop spans 11 amino acids. CDR1 is SQVTM and CDR2 is ANQGSEA in the germline V gene. The CDR3 loop is CSVEGGDTQYF. CDR3 DNA sequence: TGCAGCGTTGAGGGAGGAGATACGCAGTATTTT.

This clonotype has ten or more counts. This CDR3 reads CAISTGRNTEAFF. The CDR3 coding sequence is TGTGCCATCAGTACAGGGAGAAACACTGAAGCTTTCTTT. The chain uses TRBV10-3 and TRBJ1-1; possibly TRBD1 for D (6 bases). V was clipped by 5 bases and J by 2 bases, with 9 bases between them. Germline V gene sequence: CDR1 ENHRY, CDR2 SYGVKD. CDR3 size: 13 residues.

This clonotype came up a few times. J is TRBJ1-2 and V is TRBV12-3 or TRBV12-4; the match to TRBD1 covers 9 bases. The CDR3 contains 15 residues. Unmatched junction bases numbered 11, after V lost 5 bases and J lost 7 bases. This CDR3 reads CASSLSSQGAGGYTF. The CDR3 DNA reads as TGTGCCAGCAGTCTTTCCTCACAGGGGGCGGGTGGCTACACCTTC.

In this sample, this clonotype turned up a few times. V gene TRBV11-2 combines with J gene TRBJ2-7; 7 positions agree with TRBD2. Germline CDR1 and CDR2: SGHAT and FQNNGV. With V trimmed by 5 bases and J by 4 bases, 14 bases remained unmatched. This CDR3 has 16 amino acids. CDR3 in amino acids: CASSPGAGRGIYEQYF. Here the CDR3 DNA reads TGTGCCAGCAGCCCGGGCGCGGGGAGGGGTATATACGAGCAGTACTTC. Looking up the rest from reference TRBV11-2 and TRBJ2-7 gives the full variable domain: EAGVAQSPRYKIIEKRQSVAFWCNPISGHATLYWYQQILGQGPKLLIQFQNNGVVDDSQLPKDRFSAERLKGVDSTLKIQPAKLEDSAVYLCASSPGAGRGIYEQYFGPGTRLTVT.

This chain links TRBV7-9 with TRBJ2-1; D may be TRBD1 (5 bases). Trimming cost V 2 bases and J 6 bases, with 8 bases left between them. This CDR3 spans 13 amino acids. Looked up from germline, CDR1 is SEHNR and CDR2 is FQNEAQ (reference sequence). This CDR3 is CASSLQGTNEQFF. The CDR3 bases are TGTGCCAGCAGCTTACAGGGAACCAATGAGCAGTTCTTC.

In DNA, the CDR3 is TGTGCCAGCAGCCCCCGACAGGGGGCGCGCGAGACCCAGTACTTC. Translated: CASSPRQGARETQYF. V and J are TRBV7-2 and TRBJ2-5; TRBD1 matches 10 bases. This CDR3 region has 15 residues. The V gene end was trimmed by 5 bases and the J gene end by 5 bases; junction bases not matched to a gene: 8. Germline CDR1 SGHTA, CDR2 FQGNSA.